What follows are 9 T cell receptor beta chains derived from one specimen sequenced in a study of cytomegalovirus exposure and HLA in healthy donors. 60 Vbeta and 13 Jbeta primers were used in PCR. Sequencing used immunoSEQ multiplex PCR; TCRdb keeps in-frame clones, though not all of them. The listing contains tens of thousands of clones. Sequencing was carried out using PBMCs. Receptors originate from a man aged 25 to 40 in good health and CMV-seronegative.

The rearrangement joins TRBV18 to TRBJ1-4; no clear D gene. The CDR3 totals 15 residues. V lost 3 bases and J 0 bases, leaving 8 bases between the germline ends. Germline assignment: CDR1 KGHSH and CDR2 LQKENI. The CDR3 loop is CASSPALATNEKLFF. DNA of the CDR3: TGTGCCAGCTCACCCGCGCTGGCAACTAATGAAAAACTGTTTTTT.

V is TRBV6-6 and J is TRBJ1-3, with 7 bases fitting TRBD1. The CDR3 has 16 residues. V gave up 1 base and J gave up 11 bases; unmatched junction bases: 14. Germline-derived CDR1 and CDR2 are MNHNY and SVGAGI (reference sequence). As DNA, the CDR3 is TGTGCCAGCAGTTACTTTACAGGGGCGCTCCGTAGGGCCATATATTTT. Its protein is CASSYFTGALRRAIYF.

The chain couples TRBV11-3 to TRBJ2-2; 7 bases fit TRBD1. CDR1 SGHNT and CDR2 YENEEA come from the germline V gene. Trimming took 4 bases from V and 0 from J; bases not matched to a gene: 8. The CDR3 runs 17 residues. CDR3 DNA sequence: TGTGCCAGCAGCTCACCCCGACAGGGATCGAACACCGGGGAGCTGTTTTTT. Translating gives CASSSPRQGSNTGELFF. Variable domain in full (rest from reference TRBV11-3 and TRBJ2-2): EAGVVQSPRYKIIEKKQPVAFWCNPISGHNTLYWYLQNLGQGPELLIRYENEEAVDDSQLPKDRFSAERLKGVDSTLKIQPAELGDSAVYLCASSSPRQGSNTGELFFGEGSRLTVL.

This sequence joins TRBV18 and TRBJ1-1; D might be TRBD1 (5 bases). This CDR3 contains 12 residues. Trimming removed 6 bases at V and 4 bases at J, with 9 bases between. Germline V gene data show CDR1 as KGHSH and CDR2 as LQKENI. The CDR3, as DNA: TGTGCCAGCTCGTGGGGGGGCACTGAAGCTTTCTTT. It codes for CASSWGGTEAFF.

Written as DNA, the CDR3 is TGTGCCAGCAGGACAGGGTACGAGCAGTACTTC. This sequence encodes CASRTGYEQYF. The chain couples TRBV6-5 to TRBJ2-7; TRBD1 agrees at 7 bases. This CDR3 region has 11 residues. Germline CDR1 is MNHEY and CDR2 is SVGAGI. V was pared by 6 bases and J by 4 bases, with 0 bases of the junction left unmatched.

In nucleotides, the CDR3 is TGTGCCAGCAGCTTAGGGACTACCTACAATGAGCAGTTCTTC. Protein sequence: CASSLGTTYNEQFF. The chain carries TRBV5-8 and TRBJ2-1; 7 nucleotides agree with TRBD2. Trimming removed 2 bases from V and 2 bases from J; junction bases left unmatched: 1. Germline CDR1 SGHTS, CDR2 YDEGEE. This CDR3 spans 14 amino acids.

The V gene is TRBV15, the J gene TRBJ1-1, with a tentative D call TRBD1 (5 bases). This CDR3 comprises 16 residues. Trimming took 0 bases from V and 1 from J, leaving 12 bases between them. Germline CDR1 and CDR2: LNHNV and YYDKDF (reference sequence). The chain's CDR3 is CATSRDRWGENTEAFF. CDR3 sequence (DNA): TGTGCCACCAGCAGAGATCGTTGGGGCGAGAACACTGAAGCTTTCTTT.

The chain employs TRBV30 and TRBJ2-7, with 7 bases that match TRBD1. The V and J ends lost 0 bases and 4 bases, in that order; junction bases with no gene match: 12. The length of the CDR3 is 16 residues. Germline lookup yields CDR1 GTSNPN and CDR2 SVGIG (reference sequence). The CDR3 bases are TGTGCCTGGAGTGTACGACTCAGGGGGTTTCAGTACGAGCAGTACTTC. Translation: CAWSVRLRGFQYEQYF.

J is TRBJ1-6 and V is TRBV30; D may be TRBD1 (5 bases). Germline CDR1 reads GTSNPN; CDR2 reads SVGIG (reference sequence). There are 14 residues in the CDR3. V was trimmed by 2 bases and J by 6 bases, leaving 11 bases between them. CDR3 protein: CAWSLGLPNSPLHF. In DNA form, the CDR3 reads TGTGCCTGGAGTCTGGGACTACCTAATTCACCCCTCCACTTT.